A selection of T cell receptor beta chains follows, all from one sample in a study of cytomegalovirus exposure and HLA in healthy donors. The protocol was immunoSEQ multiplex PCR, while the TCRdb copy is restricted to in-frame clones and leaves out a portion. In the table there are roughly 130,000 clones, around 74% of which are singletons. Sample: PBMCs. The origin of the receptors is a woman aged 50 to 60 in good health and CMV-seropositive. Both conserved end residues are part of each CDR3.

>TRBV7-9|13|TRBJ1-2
CASREGANYGYTF
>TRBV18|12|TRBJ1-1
CASSSGDTEAFF
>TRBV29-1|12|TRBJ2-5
CSVISGGETQYF
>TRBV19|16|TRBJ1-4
CASRDRAVFTNEKLFF
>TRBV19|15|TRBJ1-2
CASTGPRAGGYGYTF
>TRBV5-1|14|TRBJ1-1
CASSSGGGEGEAFF
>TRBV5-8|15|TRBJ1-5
CASSPGQGANQPQHF
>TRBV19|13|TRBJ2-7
CATTRDTPYEQYF
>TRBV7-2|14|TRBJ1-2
CASSLQRDSEGYTF
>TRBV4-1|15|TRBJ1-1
CASSRDGGRPGEAFF
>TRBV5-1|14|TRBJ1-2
CASSLGGASYGYTF
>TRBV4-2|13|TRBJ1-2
CASSQAQHYGYTF
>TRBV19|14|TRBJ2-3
CASSDRGLSDTQYF
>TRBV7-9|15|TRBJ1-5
CSSSPRGDSNQPQHF
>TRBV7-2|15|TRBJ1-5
CASSSPLGFNQPQHF
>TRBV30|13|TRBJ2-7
CSASRGPSYEQYF
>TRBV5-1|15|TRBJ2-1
CASEAGHAVSMEQFF
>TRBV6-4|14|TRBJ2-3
CASSSELGTDTQYF
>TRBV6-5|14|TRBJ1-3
CASSRDIARNTIYF
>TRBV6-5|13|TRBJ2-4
CASSRNRGDIQYF
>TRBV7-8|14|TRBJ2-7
CASSPSPRPYEQYF
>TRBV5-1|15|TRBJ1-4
CASSPNRDYNEKLFF
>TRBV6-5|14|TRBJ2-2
CASRTVGDTGELFF
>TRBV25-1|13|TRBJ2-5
CATSAGGGGTQYF
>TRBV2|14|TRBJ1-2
CASSSVDSLYGYTF
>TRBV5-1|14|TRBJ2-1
CASSLATGSHEQFF
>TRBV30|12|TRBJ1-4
CAWARANEKLFF
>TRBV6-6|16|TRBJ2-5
CASSFGTSGGGETQYF